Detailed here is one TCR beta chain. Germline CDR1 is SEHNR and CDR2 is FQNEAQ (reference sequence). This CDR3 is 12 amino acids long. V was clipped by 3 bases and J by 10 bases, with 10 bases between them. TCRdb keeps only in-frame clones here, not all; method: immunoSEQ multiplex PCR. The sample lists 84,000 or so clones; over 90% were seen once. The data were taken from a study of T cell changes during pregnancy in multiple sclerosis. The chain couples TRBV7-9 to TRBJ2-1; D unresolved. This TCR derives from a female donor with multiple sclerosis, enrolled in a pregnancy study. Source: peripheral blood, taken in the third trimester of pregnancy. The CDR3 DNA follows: TGTGCCAGCAGCTTCGACACTGACGAGCAGTTCTTC. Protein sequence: CASSFDTDEQFF.